This is a list of T cell receptor beta chains from one sample in a study of long-term antiretroviral therapy in people with HIV. Sequenced by immunoSEQ multiplex PCR; TCRdb stores in-frame clones only, minus some. This sample has approximately 24,000 clones; approximately 77% occur once, and the top ten carry around 5.4%. The specimen comprised unsorted PBMCs, sampled 4.4 years after starting antiretroviral therapy. Every receptor here comes from a man in his thirties or forties with HIV. Each CDR3 is given with its conserved first and last residue.

CDR3 protein	V gene	J gene
CAISDKGASGIFTDTQYF	TRBV10-3	TRBJ2-3
CASSRREGNSYNEQFF	TRBV13	TRBJ2-1
CASSSSGGYNSPLHF	TRBV6-4	TRBJ1-6
CASSPRRGGDEQYF	TRBV5-1	TRBJ2-7
CASSFSYEQYF	TRBV28	TRBJ2-7
CASKTGRTSYEQYF	TRBV6-5	TRBJ2-7
CASSPGLETQYF	TRBV18	TRBJ2-5
CASSLGGGPSYEQYF	TRBV5-1	TRBJ2-7
CASTGHLAAYEQYF	TRBV6-6	TRBJ2-7
CASSSPGGFSYEQYF	TRBV27	TRBJ2-7
CASSRGTDTQYF	TRBV19	TRBJ2-3
CASFKGSEAFF	TRBV25-1	TRBJ1-1
CASSLVRGGYNEQFF	TRBV7-9	TRBJ2-1
CASSLDLVRPPGNTIYF	TRBV11-2	TRBJ1-3
CASSYEVEGTEAFF	TRBV6-5	TRBJ1-1
CASGLGLAGGPRGDTQYF	TRBV12-5	TRBJ2-3
CASSVESGYEQYF	TRBV9	TRBJ2-7
CASSPVLRHTEAFF	TRBV19	TRBJ1-1
CASSPGGNSPLHF	TRBV19	TRBJ1-6
CASSPVPYNEQFF	TRBV6-5	TRBJ2-1
CASSVRTSGSYEQYF	TRBV6-1	TRBJ2-7
CSVEEGSGEKLFF	TRBV29-1	TRBJ1-4
CASSKSGQGGNEQFF	TRBV21-1	TRBJ2-1
CASSPPLEGLAGADEQYF	TRBV18	TRBJ2-7
CASSLGLAGADTQYF	TRBV2	TRBJ2-3
CASSLQGVGMSSGNTIYF	TRBV5-1	TRBJ1-3
CASSDRPNTEAFF	TRBV5-4	TRBJ1-1
CASSQGADNEQFF	TRBV10-1	TRBJ2-1
CASSPPGSYEQYF	TRBV28	TRBJ2-7
CASAEPYRAGSNNYGYTF	TRBV12-5	TRBJ1-2
CASSLDSLGGTEAFF	TRBV5-4	TRBJ1-1